These 21 T cell receptor beta chains originate from one sample sequenced in a study of spatial heterogeneity in lung cancer. Time point reported: sample taken at primary tumor resection. Tumor, nontumor lung or frozen PBMC supplied whole RNA, sequenced without sorting. TCRdb reprocessed the 5' RACE reads via MiXCR and lists one record per CDR3 protein. Of roughly 91,000 distinct CDR3 sequences in the sample, approximately 18% were seen once. Sequencing was performed on PBMCs, taken at surgery. The receptors come from a male donor with early-stage non-small cell lung cancer.

The chain recombines TRBV12-5 with TRBJ1-3; TRBD1 agrees at 8 bases. The CDR3 runs to 16 residues. Germline V gene data show CDR1 as LGHNT and CDR2 as FRNRAP. V was clipped by 5 bases and J by 3 bases; unmatched bases: 9. This CDR3 is CASGPDREWFGNTIYF. The CDR3 DNA is TGTGCTAGTGGTCCGGACAGGGAATGGTTTGGAAACACCATATATTTT.

There are a few counts of this clonotype. V gene TRBV24-1 combines with J gene TRBJ1-4; D is ambiguous. CDR3 length equals 12 residues. V lost 9 bases to trimming and J lost 11 bases, with 15 bases between them. CDR1 is KGHDR and CDR2 is SFDVKD in the germline V gene. CDR3 bases: TGTGCCACCCCCGAAAGGGCGGTGAAACTGTTTTTT. It encodes CATPERAVKLFF.

The CDR3 protein is CASSIDPSSYEQYF. In nucleotides, the CDR3 is TGTGCCAGTAGCATCGACCCGAGCTCCTACGAGCAGTACTTC. The rearrangement uses TRBV19 and TRBJ2-7; D gene uncertain. This CDR3 has 14 amino acids. Between the trimmed V and J ends, which lost 6 bases and 0 bases, there was a span of 12 bases. Germline V gene lookup returns CDR1 LNHDA and CDR2 SQIVND (reference sequence).

The rearrangement uses TRBV5-1 and TRBJ2-3; D unresolved. The V and J ends lost 4 bases and 3 bases respectively, with 12 bases between them. The CDR3 runs 14 residues. CDR1 is SGHRS, CDR2 YFSETQ, per germline. The CDR3 spells CASSMAGPTDTQYF. CDR3 in DNA: TGCGCCAGCAGCATGGCCGGGCCAACAGATACGCAGTATTTT.

V usage is TRBV29-1 and J usage is TRBJ2-1, with TRBD2 identical over 7 bases. V trimming: 7 bases; J trimming: 4 bases; junction bases outside the gene matches: 7. Germline assignment: CDR1 SQVTM and CDR2 ANQGSEA. The CDR3 sequence is 13 residues long. CDR3 sequence (DNA): TGCAGCGCCGGGACTACCCCTTACAATGAGCAGTTCTTC. Translated: CSAGTTPYNEQFF.

In this sample, this clonotype turned up many times. The chain combines TRBV7-9 with TRBJ2-3; D remains ambiguous. Germline CDR1 reads SEHNR; CDR2 reads FQNEAQ (reference sequence). Trimming cost V 1 base and J 1 base, with 12 bases left between them. The CDR3 consists of 16 residues. CDR3 region: CASSLVIGVGTDTQYF. Written as DNA, the CDR3 is TGTGCCAGCAGCTTAGTGATTGGAGTCGGCACAGATACGCAGTATTTT.

This chain joins TRBV20-1 and TRBJ1-2; perhaps TRBD1 as D (5 bases). Germline V gene sequence: CDR1 DFQATT, CDR2 SNEGSKA (reference sequence). This CDR3 region has 12 residues. The V end lost 6 bases, the J end lost 8 bases, and 16 bases lay between the germline ends. The CDR3: CSAPLGGRGYTF. The CDR3 coding sequence is TGCAGTGCCCCCCTTGGGGGTCGAGGCTACACCTTC.

This clonotype was recorded at least ten times. This rearrangement joins TRBV5-1 to TRBJ1-1, with TRBD1 as a possible D gene (6 bases). The CDR3 totals 16 residues. V dropped 4 bases and J dropped 4 bases, with 20 bases sitting between them. Germline CDR1 reads SGHRS; CDR2 reads YFSETQ. The chain's CDR3 is CASSAPDSSAPTEAFF. CDR3 sequence (DNA): TGCGCCAGCAGCGCCCCGGACAGTTCTGCCCCCACTGAAGCTTTCTTT.

In nucleotides, the CDR3 is TGTGCCAGCAGTTACGGTGGGACAGGGAGAAACACCATATATTTT. The encoded protein is CASSYGGTGRNTIYF. V gene TRBV6-5 combines with J gene TRBJ1-3; TRBD1 matches 9 bases. CDR1 MNHEY and CDR2 SVGAGI come from the germline V gene. The CDR3 is 15 residues long. J was trimmed by 5 bases and V by 2 bases; bases with no gene match: 4.

The chain joins TRBV14 to TRBJ2-6, with a tentative D call TRBD1 (5 bases). The CDR3 loop spans 15 amino acids. V lost 7 bases to trimming and J lost 0 bases, with 10 bases between them. Germline CDR1 reads SGHDN; CDR2 reads FVKESK. The CDR3 sequence is CASTQGASGANVLTF. The CDR3 DNA reads TGTGCCAGCACTCAAGGGGCCTCTGGGGCCAACGTCCTGACTTTC.

This clonotype appeared a few times. This sequence joins TRBV9 and TRBJ2-6, with 9 bases identical to TRBD2. The length of the CDR3 is 18 residues. The V gene's germline CDR1 is SGDLS and CDR2 YYNGEE. Unmatched junction bases numbered 4, after V lost 0 bases and J lost 0 bases. CDR3 amino acids: CASSVGLAESSGANVLTF. The CDR3 coding sequence is TGTGCCAGCAGCGTAGGACTAGCGGAAAGCTCTGGGGCCAACGTCCTGACTTTC.

This chain links TRBV9 with TRBJ2-3, with 11 nucleotides matching TRBD2. Trimming cost V 1 base and J 2 bases; bases outside gene matches: 3. The CDR3 runs 16 residues. Per the germline V gene, CDR1 is SGDLS and CDR2 is YYNGEE. Here the CDR3 reads CASSVPSGRNTDTQYF. The CDR3 DNA follows: TGTGCCAGCAGCGTACCTAGCGGGAGGAACACAGATACGCAGTATTTT.

The chain recombines TRBV12-3 or TRBV12-4 with TRBJ2-5; D is unclear. The germline V and J ends were trimmed by 7 bases and 5 bases, with 11 bases remaining between them. This CDR3 is built from 12 residues. CDR3: CASNRAGETQYF. CDR3 in DNA: TGTGCCAGCAATCGGGCCGGGGAGACCCAGTACTTC.

This clonotype was seen more than once but under ten times. The chain uses TRBV5-1 and TRBJ2-1; possibly TRBD2 for D (6 bases). This CDR3 has 19 amino acids. Trimming took 3 bases from V and 5 from J, leaving 27 bases between them. The germline gives CDR1 SGHRS, CDR2 YFSETQ. Written as DNA, the CDR3 is TGCGCCAGCAGCTCCCGGCCGGGAGTAGAGCGAGCAAAGGACAATGAGCAGTTCTTC. As protein: CASSSRPGVERAKDNEQFF.

This clonotype was recorded once. This chain uses TRBV7-2 with TRBJ2-7; tentative D call: TRBD1 (6 bases). CDR1 is SGHTA, CDR2 FQGNSA, per germline. V shed 5 bases and J shed 4 bases, with 12 bases lying between them. The CDR3 runs to 13 residues. CDR3 coding DNA: TGTGCCAGCAGCCTGAACAGGGCATACGAGCAGTACTTC. This translates into CASSLNRAYEQYF.

The gene calls are TRBV3-1 and TRBJ2-3; TRBD1 might be the D (5 bases). The CDR3 sequence is 17 residues long. Deletions cut 0 bases from V and 1 base from J, with 14 bases between. Germline V gene lookup returns CDR1 LGHDT and CDR2 YNNKEL (reference sequence). The CDR3 DNA is TGTGCCAGCAGCCAAGATTTGCCAGGCAGGGGCACAGATACGCAGTATTTT. Translating it yields CASSQDLPGRGTDTQYF.

V is TRBV10-3 and J is TRBJ1-3, with D unclear. With 0 bases removed from V and 0 bases from J, the gap between germline ends came to 9 bases. CDR3 size: 16 residues. CDR1 ENHRY and CDR2 SYGVKD come from the germline V gene. The CDR3 region is CAISESRGSSGNTIYF. The CDR3, as DNA: TGTGCCATCAGTGAGTCTCGGGGTAGCTCTGGAAACACCATATATTTT.

This chain joins TRBV29-1 and TRBJ1-1; weak D call: TRBD1 (6 bases). The CDR3 loop spans 13 amino acids. The germline V gene has CDR1 SQVTM and CDR2 ANQGSEA. Trimming left V 7 bases short and J 4 bases short, with 16 bases between. DNA for the CDR3: TGCAGCGCCCAGTTACAGGGCGGCACTGAAGCTTTCTTT. Its translation: CSAQLQGGTEAFF.

This clonotype was counted only a few times. The V and J genes are TRBV20-1 and TRBJ1-1; 9 bases are a match to TRBD1. V lost 0 bases and J lost 4; bases outside the gene matches: 3. Per germline, CDR1 DFQATT and CDR2 SNEGSKA (reference sequence). This CDR3 has 14 residues. CDR3 nucleotide sequence: TGCAGTGCTAGAGAGGCGACAGGGGGCACTGAAGCTTTCTTT. Its translation: CSAREATGGTEAFF.

The chain combines TRBV7-4 with TRBJ2-7; 10 nucleotides line up with TRBD2. CDR1 is SGHVT, CDR2 SQSDAQ, per germline. Trimming at V came to 4 bases and at J to 1 base, leaving 4 bases not matched to a gene. CDR3 length: 15 residues. The CDR3 is CASSSSSGGSYEQYF. The CDR3 DNA reads as TGTGCCAGCAGCTCATCTAGCGGGGGTTCCTACGAGCAGTACTTC.

This clonotype was recorded many times. The rearrangement links TRBV20-1 to TRBJ1-5; 8 bases line up with TRBD1. This CDR3 is built from 15 residues. The V gene end was trimmed by 1 base and the J gene end by 4 bases; junction bases not matched to a gene: 6. Germline V gene data show CDR1 as DFQATT and CDR2 as SNEGSKA (reference sequence). The DNA for the CDR3 is TGCAGTGCTAGAGCCGCGGACAGGGTTAATCAGCCCCAGCATTTT. It is translated as CSARAADRVNQPQHF.